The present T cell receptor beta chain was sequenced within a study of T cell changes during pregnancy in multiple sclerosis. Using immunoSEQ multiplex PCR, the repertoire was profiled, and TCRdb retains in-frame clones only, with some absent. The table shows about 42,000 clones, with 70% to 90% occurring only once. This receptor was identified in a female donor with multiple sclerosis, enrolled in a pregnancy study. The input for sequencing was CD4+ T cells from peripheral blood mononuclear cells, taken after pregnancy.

This chain's CDR3 is CASSLKTGWGTDTQYF. DNA of the CDR3: TGTGCCAGCAGCTTGAAAACGGGGTGGGGCACAGATACGCAGTATTTT. The chain carries TRBV5-4 and TRBJ2-3, with a tentative D call TRBD2 (5 bases). Germline V gene lookup returns CDR1 SGHNT and CDR2 YYREEE (reference sequence). The CDR3 is 16 residues long. V lost 1 base and J 1 base, leaving 13 bases between the germline ends.